What follows describes a single TCR beta chain. Its antigen is as yet unknown. This sample was taken from a study of response to subunit inactivated influenza vaccine. Findings and caveats of the study: Few additional T cells are recruited per seasonal influenza vaccination, authors suggested.

This CDR3 is built from 14 residues. Trimming removed 5 bases at V and 5 bases at J, with 15 bases between. CDR1 is SGHTA, CDR2 FQGNSA, per germline. MiXCR was run by TCRdb on the RT-PCR reads, yielding one entry per CDR3 protein. Among around 540,000 distinct CDR3 sequences listed, about 10% were seen once. This TCR was sampled from a man in his fifties who received an inactivated influenza vaccine. The chain couples TRBV7-2 to TRBJ1-2; D is undetermined. The material was PBMCs from blood, obtained on the day of vaccination. CDR3 residues: CASSPTRSAYGYTF. The CDR3 region has the DNA TGTGCCAGCAGCCCGACTCGGTCGGCGTATGGCTACACCTTC.